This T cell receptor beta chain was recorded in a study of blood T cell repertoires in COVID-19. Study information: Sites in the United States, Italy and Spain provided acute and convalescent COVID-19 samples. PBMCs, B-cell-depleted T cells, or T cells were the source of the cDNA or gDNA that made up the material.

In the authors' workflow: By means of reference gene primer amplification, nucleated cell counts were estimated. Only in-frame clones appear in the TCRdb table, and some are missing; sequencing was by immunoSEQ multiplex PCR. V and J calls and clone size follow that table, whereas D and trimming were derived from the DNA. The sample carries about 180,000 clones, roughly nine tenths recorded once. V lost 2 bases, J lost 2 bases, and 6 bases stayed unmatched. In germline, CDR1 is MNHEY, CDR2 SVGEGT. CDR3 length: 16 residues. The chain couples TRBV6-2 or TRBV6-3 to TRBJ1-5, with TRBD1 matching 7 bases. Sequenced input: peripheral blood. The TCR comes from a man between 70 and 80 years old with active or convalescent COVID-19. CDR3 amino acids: CASSYIDRVGNQPQHF. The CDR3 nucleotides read TGTGCCAGCAGTTACATCGACAGGGTAGGCAATCAGCCCCAGCATTTT.